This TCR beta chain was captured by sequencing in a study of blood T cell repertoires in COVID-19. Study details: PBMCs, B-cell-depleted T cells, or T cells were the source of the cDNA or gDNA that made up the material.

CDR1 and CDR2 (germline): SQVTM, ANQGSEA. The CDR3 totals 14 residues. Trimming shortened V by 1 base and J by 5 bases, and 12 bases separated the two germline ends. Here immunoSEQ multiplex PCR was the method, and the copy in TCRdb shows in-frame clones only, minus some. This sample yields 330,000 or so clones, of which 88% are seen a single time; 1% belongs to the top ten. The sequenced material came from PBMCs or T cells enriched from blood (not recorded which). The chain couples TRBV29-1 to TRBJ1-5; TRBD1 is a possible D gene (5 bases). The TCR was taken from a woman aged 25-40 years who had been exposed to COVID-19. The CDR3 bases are TGCAGCGTTGAAGGCGGCAGGGTGGATCAGCCCCAGCATTTT. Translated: CSVEGGRVDQPQHF.